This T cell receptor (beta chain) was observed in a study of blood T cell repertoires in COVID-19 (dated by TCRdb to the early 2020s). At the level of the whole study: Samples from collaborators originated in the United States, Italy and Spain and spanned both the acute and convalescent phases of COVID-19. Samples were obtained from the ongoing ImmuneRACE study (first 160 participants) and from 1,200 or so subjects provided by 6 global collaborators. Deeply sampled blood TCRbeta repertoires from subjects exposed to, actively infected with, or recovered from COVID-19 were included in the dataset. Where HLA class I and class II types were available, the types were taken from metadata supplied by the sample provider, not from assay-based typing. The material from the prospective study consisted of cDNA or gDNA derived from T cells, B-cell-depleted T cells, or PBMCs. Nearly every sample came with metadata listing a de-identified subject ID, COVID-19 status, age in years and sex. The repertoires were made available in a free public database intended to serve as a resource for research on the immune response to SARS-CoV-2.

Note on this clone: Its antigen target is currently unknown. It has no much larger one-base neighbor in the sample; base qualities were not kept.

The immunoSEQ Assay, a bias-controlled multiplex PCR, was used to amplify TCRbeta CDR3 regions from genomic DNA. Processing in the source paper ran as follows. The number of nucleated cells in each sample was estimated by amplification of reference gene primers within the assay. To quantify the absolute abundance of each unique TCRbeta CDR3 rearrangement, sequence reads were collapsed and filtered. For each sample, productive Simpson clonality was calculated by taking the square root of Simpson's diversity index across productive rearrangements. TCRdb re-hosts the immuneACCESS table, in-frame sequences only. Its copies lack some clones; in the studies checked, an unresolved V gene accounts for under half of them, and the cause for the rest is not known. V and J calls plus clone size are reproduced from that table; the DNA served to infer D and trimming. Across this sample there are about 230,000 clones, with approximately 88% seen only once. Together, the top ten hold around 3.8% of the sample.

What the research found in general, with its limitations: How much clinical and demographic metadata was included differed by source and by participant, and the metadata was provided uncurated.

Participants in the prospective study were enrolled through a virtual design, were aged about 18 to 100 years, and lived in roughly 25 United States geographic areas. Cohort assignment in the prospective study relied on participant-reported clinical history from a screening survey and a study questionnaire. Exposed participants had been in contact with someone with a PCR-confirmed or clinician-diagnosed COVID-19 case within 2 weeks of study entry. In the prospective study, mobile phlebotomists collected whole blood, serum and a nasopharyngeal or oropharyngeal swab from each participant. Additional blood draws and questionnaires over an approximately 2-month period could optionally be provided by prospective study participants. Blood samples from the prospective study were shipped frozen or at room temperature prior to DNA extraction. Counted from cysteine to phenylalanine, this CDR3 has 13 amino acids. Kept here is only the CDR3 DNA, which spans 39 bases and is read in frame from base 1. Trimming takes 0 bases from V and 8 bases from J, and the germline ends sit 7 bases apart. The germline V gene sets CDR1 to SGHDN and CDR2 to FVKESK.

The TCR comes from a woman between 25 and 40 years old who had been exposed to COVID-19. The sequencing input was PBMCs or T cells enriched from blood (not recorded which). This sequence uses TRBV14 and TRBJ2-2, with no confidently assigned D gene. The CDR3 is CASSQDLGGELFF. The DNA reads TGTGCCAGCAGCCAAGATCTAGGTGGGGAGCTGTTTTTT.